This paragraph covers one T cell receptor (beta chain) sequence. Its target is not known. This sample is drawn from a study of sequential checkpoint blockade in melanoma. Points from the study as a whole: PD-L1 staining and CD8+ counts, not mutational load, tracked tumor T-cell clonality.

TCRdb keeps only in-frame clones here, not all; method: immunoSEQ multiplex PCR. The sample consists of over 10,000 clones, roughly 27% of them appearing once. The CDR3 runs to 15 residues. Per germline, CDR1 SGHDN and CDR2 FVKESK. Trimming left V 0 bases short and J 4 bases short, with 12 bases between. This sample's treatment: randomized to nivolumab then ipilimumab (arm A) or the reverse (arm B). No patient had prior DNA-damaging chemotherapy. The clonotype originates from a human donor with melanoma. This chain joins TRBV14 and TRBJ1-2; D unresolved. The sample here was tumor tissue (inferred from file names), taken from a patient given nivolumab and ipilimumab in sequence. Here the CDR3 DNA reads TGTGCCAGCAGCCAAGACCCCAGCCGATTCTATGGCTACACCTTC. Its protein is CASSQDPSRFYGYTF.